Presented here are 16 T cell receptor beta chains from one specimen sequenced in a study of early T cells in non-severe SARS-CoV-2 infection. TCRdb analysed the 5' RACE reads with MiXCR anew, one entry per CDR3 protein. This table has roughly 77,000 distinct CDR3 sequences, about 12% appearing once. Sequencing used whole blood. These receptors all stem from an adult who was a healthcare worker with PCR-confirmed SARS-CoV-2 infection or an uninfected control (not recorded which).

This clonotype appeared a few times. The chain combines TRBV15 with TRBJ2-3, with D uncertain. In germline, CDR1 is LNHNV, CDR2 YYDKDF (reference sequence). The CDR3 covers 12 residues. With 6 bases removed from V and 2 bases from J, the gap between germline ends came to 6 bases. The chain's CDR3 is CATRGNTDTQYF. The CDR3 DNA follows: TGTGCCACCAGGGGAAACACAGATACGCAGTATTTT.

This clonotype has at least ten counts. The rearrangement uses TRBV7-6 and TRBJ2-2; perhaps TRBD1 as D (6 bases). Germline-derived CDR1 and CDR2 are SGHVS and FNYEAQ. V lost 4 bases, J lost 7 bases, and 13 bases lay in between. The length of the CDR3 is 14 residues. CDR3 in amino acids: CASSSTGAIGELFF. CDR3 bases: TGTGCCAGCAGCTCGACAGGTGCCATCGGGGAGCTGTTTTTT.

The chain is built from TRBV7-9 and TRBJ1-1, with D perhaps TRBD1 (5 bases). Deletions cut 2 bases from V and 9 bases from J, with 16 bases between. This CDR3 has 14 residues. The V gene's germline CDR1 is SEHNR and CDR2 FQNEAQ (reference sequence). The CDR3: CASSLPRESGKAFF. In DNA, the CDR3 is TGTGCCAGCAGCTTACCCCGAGAGTCAGGGAAAGCTTTCTTT.

The chain is built from TRBV20-1 and TRBJ2-7, with D perhaps TRBD2 (5 bases). Germline-derived CDR1 and CDR2 are DFQATT and SNEGSKA (reference sequence). The V gene lost 1 base and the J gene lost 0 bases, with 19 bases spanning the gap. This CDR3 region has 17 residues. CDR3 in amino acids: CSARGRQRLLSSYEQYF. The CDR3 DNA is TGCAGTGCTAGAGGGAGGCAGCGTCTGTTGTCCTCCTACGAGCAGTACTTC.

This clonotype was seen a handful of times. This sequence joins TRBV4-1 and TRBJ2-4; tentatively, D is TRBD1 or TRBD2 (5 bases each). Trimming stripped 2 bases from V and 1 base from J, with 21 bases between. This CDR3 region has 19 residues. Per germline, CDR1 MGHRA and CDR2 YSYEKL. As DNA, the CDR3 is TGCGCCAGCAGCCAAATTATAAGAGGACTGCCAGGGGCCAAAAACATTCAGTACTTC. It encodes CASSQIIRGLPGAKNIQYF.

This clonotype appeared a few times. The CDR3 spells CASSDGRPNEQYF. CDR3 coding DNA: TGTGCCAGCAGCGACGGAAGACCCAACGAGCAGTACTTC. This rearrangement joins TRBV9 to TRBJ2-7; D unresolved. Germline CDR1 and CDR2: SGDLS and YYNGEE. The CDR3 totals 13 residues. V was cut by 3 bases and J by 5 bases, with 12 bases left in between.

The V and J genes are TRBV7-2 and TRBJ2-1; D may be TRBD1 (5 bases). Between the trimmed V and J ends, which lost 6 bases and 15 bases, there was a span of 15 bases. The CDR3 has 11 amino acids. The germline CDR1 and CDR2 sequences are SGHTA and FQGNSA. CDR3 amino acids: CASRREDSLFF. The CDR3 nucleotides are TGTGCCAGCAGAAGAGAAGACAGTCTGTTCTTC. Filled out from reference TRBV7-2 and TRBJ2-1, the complete variable domain reads GAGVSQSPSNKVTEKGKDVELRCDPISGHTALYWYRQSLGQGLEFLIYFQGNSAPDKSGLPSDRFSAERTGGSVSTLTIQRTQQEDSAVYLCASRREDSLFFGPGTRLTVL.

This clonotype was found once. This CDR3 reads CASSGAGGQETQYF. CDR3 in DNA: TGTGCCAGCAGCGGAGCGGGAGGCCAAGAGACCCAGTACTTC. This sequence joins TRBV7-6 and TRBJ2-5, with TRBD2 identical over 9 bases. The CDR3 extends over 14 amino acids. Trimming removed 5 bases from V and 1 base from J; junction bases left unmatched: 2. The V gene's germline CDR1 is SGHVS and CDR2 FNYEAQ.

The sample holds a few counts of this clonotype. The chain is built from TRBV18 and TRBJ1-2; a weak D match, TRBD1 (5 bases). CDR3 length equals 12 residues. The germline V gene encodes CDR1 KGHSH and CDR2 LQKENI. Trimming pared 2 bases from V and 7 bases from J, leaving 8 bases between. CDR3: CASSPGGGGYTF. DNA of the CDR3: TGTGCCAGCTCACCAGGTGGGGGTGGCTACACCTTC.

The chain couples TRBV19 to TRBJ1-5, with 9 bases matching TRBD1. The length of the CDR3 is 14 residues. Trimming cost V 5 bases and J 7 bases; bases outside gene matches: 6. From germline, CDR1 is LNHDA and CDR2 SQIVND (reference sequence). The CDR3 reads CASSPRTGEQPQHF. Here the CDR3 DNA reads TGTGCCAGTAGTCCCCGGACAGGGGAGCAGCCCCAGCATTTT.

This clonotype was observed a few times. The gene calls are TRBV5-1 and TRBJ1-3; D remains unclear. V shed 0 bases and J shed 0 bases, with 7 bases lying between them. Germline CDR1 is SGHRS and CDR2 is YFSETQ. The CDR3 extends over 15 amino acids. The CDR3 coding sequence is TGCGCCAGCAGCTTGGAAGGTCACTCTGGAAACACCATATATTTT. Amino acids: CASSLEGHSGNTIYF. Together with reference TRBV5-1 and TRBJ1-3, the CDR3 gives the full variable domain: KAGVTQTPRYLIKTRGQQVTLSCSPISGHRSVSWYQQTPGQGLQFLFEYFSETQRNKGNFPGRFSGRQFSNSRSEMNVSTLELGDSALYLCASSLEGHSGNTIYFGEGSWLTVV.

V usage is TRBV18 and J usage is TRBJ2-3; 10 bases agree with TRBD1. The CDR3 contains 18 residues. J lost 0 bases, V lost 0 bases, and 6 bases had no gene match. Germline-derived CDR1 and CDR2 are KGHSH and LQKENI. CDR3 sequence (DNA): TGTGCCAGCTCACCACCGACGGGACAGGGGTCTAGCACAGATACGCAGTATTTT. Translated, it gives CASSPPTGQGSSTDTQYF.

J is TRBJ2-3 and V is TRBV20-1, with TRBD1 identical over 7 bases. Germline trimming cut 6 bases from V and 4 bases from J; bases unmatched to any gene: 13. The CDR3 runs to 15 residues. Germline V gene lookup returns CDR1 DFQATT and CDR2 SNEGSKA (reference sequence). The CDR3 DNA follows: TGCAGTGCAAACAGACAGGGTAATAGAGCAGATACGCAGTATTTT. This translates into CSANRQGNRADTQYF.

In this sample, this clonotype turned up many times. V is TRBV4-1 and J is TRBJ2-5; maybe TRBD2 (6 bases). The CDR3 totals 15 residues. Germline assignment: CDR1 MGHRA and CDR2 YSYEKL. V dropped 0 bases and J dropped 2 bases, with 10 bases sitting between them. The DNA of the CDR3 is TGCGCCAGCAGCCAAGATTGGGGAGGACAAGAGACCCAGTACTTC. Translating gives CASSQDWGGQETQYF.

The chain recombines TRBV29-1 with TRBJ2-1, with 12 bases that match TRBD2. Germline V gene data show CDR1 as SQVTM and CDR2 as ANQGSEA. Unmatched junction bases numbered 4, after V lost 6 bases and J lost 7 bases. The CDR3 consists of 13 residues. The CDR3 loop is CSVTGTSGNEQFF. The CDR3 DNA reads as TGCAGCGTAACCGGGACTAGCGGGAATGAGCAGTTCTTC.

The gene calls are TRBV6-6 and TRBJ2-7; 12 nucleotides line up with TRBD2. The CDR3 runs 17 residues. Germline CDR1 is MNHNY and CDR2 is SVGAGI (reference sequence). V was pared by 2 bases and J by 3 bases, with 8 bases of the junction left unmatched. CDR3 nucleotides: TGTGCCAGCAGTTACCCTCCGACTAGCGGGGGCCGCTACGAGCAGTACTTC. Translation gives CASSYPPTSGGRYEQYF.